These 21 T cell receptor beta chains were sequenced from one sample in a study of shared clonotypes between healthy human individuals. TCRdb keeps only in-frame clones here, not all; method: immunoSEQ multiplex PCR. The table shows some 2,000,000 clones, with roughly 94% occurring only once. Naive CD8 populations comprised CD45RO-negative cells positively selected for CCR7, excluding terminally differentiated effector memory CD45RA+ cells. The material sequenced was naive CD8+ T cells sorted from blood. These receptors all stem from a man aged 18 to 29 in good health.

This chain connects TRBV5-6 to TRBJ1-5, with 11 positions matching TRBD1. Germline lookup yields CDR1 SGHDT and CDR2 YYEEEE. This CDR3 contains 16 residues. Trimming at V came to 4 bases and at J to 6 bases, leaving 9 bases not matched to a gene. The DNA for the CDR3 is TGTGCCAGCAGCATCTCCGGGACAGGGGGTATTCAGCCCCAGCATTTT. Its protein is CASSISGTGGIQPQHF.

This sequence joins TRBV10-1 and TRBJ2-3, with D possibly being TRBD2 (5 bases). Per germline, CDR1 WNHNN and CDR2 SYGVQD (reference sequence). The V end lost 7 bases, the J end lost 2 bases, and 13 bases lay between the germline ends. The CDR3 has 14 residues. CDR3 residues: CASTEGEATDTQYF. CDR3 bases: TGCGCCAGCACCGAGGGAGAAGCCACAGATACGCAGTATTTT.

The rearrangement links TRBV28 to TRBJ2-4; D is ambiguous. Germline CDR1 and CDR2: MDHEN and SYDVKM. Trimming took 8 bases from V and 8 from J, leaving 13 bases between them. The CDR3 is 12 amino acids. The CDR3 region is CASWQIRDIQYF. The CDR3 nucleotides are TGTGCCAGCTGGCAAATAAGAGACATTCAGTACTTC. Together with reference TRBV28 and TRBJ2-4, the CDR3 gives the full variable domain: DVKVTQSSRYLVKRTGEKVFLECVQDMDHENMFWYRQDPGLGLRLIYFSYDVKMKEKGDIPEGYSVSREKKERFSLILESASTNQTSMYLCASWQIRDIQYFGAGTRLSVL.

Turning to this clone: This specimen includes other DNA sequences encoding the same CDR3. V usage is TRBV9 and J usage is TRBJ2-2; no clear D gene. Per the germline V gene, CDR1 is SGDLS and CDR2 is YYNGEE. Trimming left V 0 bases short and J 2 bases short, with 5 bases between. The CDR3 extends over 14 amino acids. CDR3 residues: CASSVALNTGELFF. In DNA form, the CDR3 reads TGTGCCAGCAGCGTAGCACTTAACACCGGGGAGCTGTTTTTT.

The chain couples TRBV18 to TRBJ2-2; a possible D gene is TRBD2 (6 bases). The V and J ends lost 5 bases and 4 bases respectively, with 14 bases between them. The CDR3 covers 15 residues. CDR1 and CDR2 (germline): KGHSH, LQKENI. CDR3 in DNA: TGTGCCAGCTCATCCTTCGGGGAGGCCACCGGGGAGCTGTTTTTT. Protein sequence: CASSSFGEATGELFF.

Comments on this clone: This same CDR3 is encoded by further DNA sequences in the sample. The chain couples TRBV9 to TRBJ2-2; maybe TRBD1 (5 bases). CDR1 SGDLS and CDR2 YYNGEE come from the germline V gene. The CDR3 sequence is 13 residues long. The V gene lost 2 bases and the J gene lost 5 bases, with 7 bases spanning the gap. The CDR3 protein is CASSVSGTGELFF. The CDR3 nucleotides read TGTGCCAGCAGCGTTTCAGGGACCGGGGAGCTGTTTTTT.

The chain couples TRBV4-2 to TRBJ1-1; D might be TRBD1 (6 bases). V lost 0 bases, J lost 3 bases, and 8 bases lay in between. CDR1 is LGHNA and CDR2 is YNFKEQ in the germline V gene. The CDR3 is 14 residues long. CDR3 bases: TGTGCCAGCAGCCAAGATAGGGGGGACACTGAAGCTTTCTTT. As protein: CASSQDRGDTEAFF.

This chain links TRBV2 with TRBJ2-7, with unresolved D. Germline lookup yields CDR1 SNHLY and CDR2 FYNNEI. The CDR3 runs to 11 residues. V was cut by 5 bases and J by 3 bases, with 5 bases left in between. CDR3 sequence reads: CASSNGYEQYF. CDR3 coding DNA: TGTGCCAGCAGTAATGGCTACGAGCAGTACTTC.

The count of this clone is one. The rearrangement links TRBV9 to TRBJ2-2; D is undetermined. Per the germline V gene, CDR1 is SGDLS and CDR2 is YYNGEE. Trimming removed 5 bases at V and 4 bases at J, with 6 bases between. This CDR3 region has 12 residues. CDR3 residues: CASRPGTGELFF. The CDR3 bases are TGTGCCAGCAGACCGGGCACCGGGGAGCTGTTTTTT.

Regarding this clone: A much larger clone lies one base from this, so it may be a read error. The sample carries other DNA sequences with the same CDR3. The CDR3 DNA reads as TGTGCCAGCAGCTCCTCCTACGAGCAGTACTTC. Translating gives CASSSSYEQYF. This rearrangement joins TRBV27 to TRBJ2-7; D not certain. This CDR3 has 11 amino acids. From germline, CDR1 is MNHEY and CDR2 SMNVEV (reference sequence). V gave up 6 bases and J gave up 0 bases, with 3 bases separating them.

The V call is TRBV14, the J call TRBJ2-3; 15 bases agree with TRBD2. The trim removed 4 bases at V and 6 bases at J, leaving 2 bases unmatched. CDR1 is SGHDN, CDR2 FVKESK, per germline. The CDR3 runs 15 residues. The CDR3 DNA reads TGTGCCAGCAGCCCCGGACTAGCGGGGGGGGATACGCAGTATTTT. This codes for CASSPGLAGGDTQYF.

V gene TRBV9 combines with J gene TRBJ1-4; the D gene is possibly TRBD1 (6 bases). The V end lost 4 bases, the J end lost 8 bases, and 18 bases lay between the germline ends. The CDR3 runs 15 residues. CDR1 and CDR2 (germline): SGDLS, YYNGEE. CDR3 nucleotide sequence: TGTGCCAGCAGCTCCCAAGGGGCAGGGGACGAAAAACTGTTTTTT. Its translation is CASSSQGAGDEKLFF.

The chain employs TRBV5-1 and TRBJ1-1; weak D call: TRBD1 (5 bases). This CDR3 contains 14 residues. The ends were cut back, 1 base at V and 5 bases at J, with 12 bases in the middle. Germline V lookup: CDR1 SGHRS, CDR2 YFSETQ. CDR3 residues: CASSLRGEWTEAFF. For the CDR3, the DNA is TGCGCCAGCAGCTTGCGAGGGGAGTGGACTGAAGCTTTCTTT. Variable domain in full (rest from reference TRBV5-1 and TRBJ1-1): KAGVTQTPRYLIKTRGQQVTLSCSPISGHRSVSWYQQTPGQGLQFLFEYFSETQRNKGNFPGRFSGRQFSNSRSEMNVSTLELGDSALYLCASSLRGEWTEAFFGQGTRLTVV.

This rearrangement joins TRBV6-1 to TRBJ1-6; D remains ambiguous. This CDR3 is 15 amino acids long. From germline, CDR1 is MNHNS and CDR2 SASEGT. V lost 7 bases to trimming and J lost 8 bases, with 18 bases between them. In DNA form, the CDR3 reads TGTGCCAGCAACCACCGGTTGGGGTTTGATTCACCCCTCCACTTT. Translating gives CASNHRLGFDSPLHF.

The CDR3 bases are TGTGCCAGCAGCTTAGTTTACGGGGGACGGATTAACTATGGCTACACCTTC. Protein sequence: CASSLVYGGRINYGYTF. The chain combines TRBV7-8 with TRBJ1-2; D is possibly TRBD1 (5 bases). V shed 1 base and J shed 1 base, with 16 bases lying between them. The germline V gene encodes CDR1 SGHVS and CDR2 FQNEAQ. CDR3 length: 17 residues.

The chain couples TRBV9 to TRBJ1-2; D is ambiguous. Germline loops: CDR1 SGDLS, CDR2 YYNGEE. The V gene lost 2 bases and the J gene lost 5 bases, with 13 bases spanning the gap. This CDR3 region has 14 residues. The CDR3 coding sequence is TGTGCCAGCAGCGTGGGTGCGGCGGAATATGGCTACACCTTC. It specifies CASSVGAAEYGYTF.

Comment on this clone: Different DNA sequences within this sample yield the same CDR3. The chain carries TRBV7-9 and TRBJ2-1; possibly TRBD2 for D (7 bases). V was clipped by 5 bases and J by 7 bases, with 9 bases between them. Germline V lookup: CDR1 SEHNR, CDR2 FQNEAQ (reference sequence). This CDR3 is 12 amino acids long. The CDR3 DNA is TGTGCCAGCAGCGAGGGGGGGAATGAGCAGTTCTTC. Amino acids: CASSEGGNEQFF.

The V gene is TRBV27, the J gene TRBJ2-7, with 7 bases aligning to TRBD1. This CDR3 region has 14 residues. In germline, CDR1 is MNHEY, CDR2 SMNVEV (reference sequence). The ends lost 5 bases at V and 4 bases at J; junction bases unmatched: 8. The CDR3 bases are TGTGCCAGCAGTCCGGGGACAGAGAATTACGAGCAGTACTTC. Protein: CASSPGTENYEQYF.

CDR3 sequence: CASSLGGSVQYF. The CDR3, as DNA: TGTGCCAGCAGCTTGGGGGGATCGGTGCAGTACTTC. V usage is TRBV5-6 and J usage is TRBJ2-7, with D uncertain. The V end lost 0 bases, the J end lost 9 bases, and 10 bases lay between the germline ends. The CDR3 spans 12 residues. Germline CDR1 is SGHDT and CDR2 is YYEEEE.

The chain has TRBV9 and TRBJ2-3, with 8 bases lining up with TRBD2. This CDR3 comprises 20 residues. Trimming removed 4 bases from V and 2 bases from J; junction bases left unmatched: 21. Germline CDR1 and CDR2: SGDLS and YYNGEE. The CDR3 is CASSSRRGSGGIKHTDTQYF. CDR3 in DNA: TGTGCCAGCAGCTCCCGTCGGGGTTCGGGAGGGATTAAACACACAGATACGCAGTATTTT.

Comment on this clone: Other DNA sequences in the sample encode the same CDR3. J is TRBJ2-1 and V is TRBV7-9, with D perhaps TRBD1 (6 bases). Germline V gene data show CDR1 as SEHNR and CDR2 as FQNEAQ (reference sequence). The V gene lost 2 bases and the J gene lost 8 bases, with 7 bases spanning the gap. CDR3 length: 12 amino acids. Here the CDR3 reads CASSLTGYEQFF. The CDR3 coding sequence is TGTGCCAGCAGCTTAACAGGGTATGAGCAGTTCTTC.